The 26 T cell receptor beta chains in this list originate from one sample, sequenced in a study of response to subunit inactivated influenza vaccine. TCRdb re-called the RT-PCR reads through MiXCR, storing one row per CDR3 protein. The sample lists more than 550,000 distinct CDR3 sequences, roughly 10% occurring once. These data also formed part of another study, on T cells expressing NK-cell markers. That report notes: The authors generated TCR beta cDNA through 5'RACE template switching with UMIs.

Sample: PBMCs from blood, taken on the day of vaccination. These receptors were taken from a man aged 45 to 65 who received an inactivated influenza vaccine.

V and J are TRBV6-2 or TRBV6-3 and TRBJ2-4; no clear D. The germline V and J ends were trimmed by 2 bases and 0 bases, with 14 bases remaining between them. Germline loops: CDR1 MNHEY, CDR2 SVGEGT. The CDR3 is 17 amino acids. The CDR3: CASSYEGKRLAKNIQYF. The CDR3 DNA reads as TGTGCCAGCAGTTACGAAGGAAAGAGACTAGCCAAAAACATTCAGTACTTC.

This clonotype was seen ten or more times. The chain couples TRBV28 to TRBJ2-7; D is unresolved. The CDR3 is made up of 14 amino acids. The germline V gene encodes CDR1 MDHEN and CDR2 SYDVKM. Between the trimmed V and J ends, which lost 4 bases and 0 bases, there was a span of 10 bases. The DNA for the CDR3 is TGTGCCAGCAGTTCCGGCACCACCTCCTACGAGCAGTACTTC. This codes for CASSSGTTSYEQYF.

This clonotype was picked up a small number of times. The rearrangement uses TRBV6-5 and TRBJ2-7, with 9 bases fitting TRBD2. Germline lookup yields CDR1 MNHEY and CDR2 SVGAGI. V dropped 2 bases and J dropped 2; count of bases not matched to a gene: 4. CDR3 length equals 15 residues. The CDR3 reads CASSYGTSHTYEQYF. The DNA for the CDR3 is TGTGCCAGCAGTTACGGGACTAGCCATACCTACGAGCAGTACTTC.

This clonotype occurred many times. The chain is built from TRBV10-3 and TRBJ2-7; D tentatively reads TRBD1 or TRBD2 (6 bases each). Trimming pared 8 bases from V and 6 bases from J, leaving 11 bases between. Germline V gene data show CDR1 as ENHRY and CDR2 as SYGVKD. CDR3 length equals 11 residues. The CDR3 nucleotides read TGTGCCATCTCCAGGGGAGGCGAGCAGTACTTC. Amino acid sequence: CAISRGGEQYF.

The sample holds a few counts of this clonotype. The chain uses TRBV27 and TRBJ2-4, with 15 bases aligning to TRBD2. This CDR3 region has 17 residues. From germline, CDR1 is MNHEY and CDR2 SMNVEV (reference sequence). V gave up 8 bases and J gave up 3 bases; unmatched junction bases: 8. CDR3 bases: TGTGCCAGCCGACCGGGACTAGCGGGAGGAGACAAAAACATTCAGTACTTC. It is translated as CASRPGLAGGDKNIQYF.

This clonotype was seen only a few times. The chain uses TRBV12-3 or TRBV12-4 and TRBJ1-1; TRBD1 agrees at 8 bases. The length of the CDR3 is 15 residues. With 4 bases clipped from V and 6 bases from J, the junction kept 10 bases outside the gene matches. This CDR3 reads CASSSLVGQGAEAFF. In DNA form, the CDR3 reads TGTGCCAGCAGTTCCCTGGTAGGACAGGGCGCTGAAGCTTTCTTT.

This clonotype was counted between two and nine times. In DNA form, the CDR3 reads TGTGCCAGCAGCCCTGGTAGCGGCGAAGGGACCCAGTACTTC. Amino acids: CASSPGSGEGTQYF. The gene calls are TRBV9 and TRBJ2-5; a weak D match, TRBD2 (6 bases). The germline V gene has CDR1 SGDLS and CDR2 YYNGEE. The CDR3 has 14 amino acids. Trimming left V 4 bases short and J 7 bases short, with 17 bases between.

This clonotype was observed many times. V is TRBV12-3 or TRBV12-4 and J is TRBJ2-1; 8 bases are shared with TRBD2. Trimming took 5 bases from V and 5 from J; bases not matched to a gene: 8. The CDR3 loop spans 15 amino acids. CDR3: CASSKSRGGDNEQFF. CDR3 nucleotide sequence: TGTGCCAGCAGTAAGAGCCGGGGGGGGGACAATGAGCAGTTCTTC.

This clonotype was seen more than once but under ten times. The chain joins TRBV12-3 or TRBV12-4 to TRBJ2-3, with TRBD2 identical over 7 bases. The V and J ends lost 6 bases and 4 bases, in that order; junction bases with no gene match: 10. The CDR3 loop spans 15 amino acids. The CDR3 loop reads CASRAGTNSPDTQYF. DNA for the CDR3: TGTGCCAGCAGAGCCGGGACTAATTCGCCAGATACGCAGTATTTT.

The chain links TRBV5-5 to TRBJ2-1; 8 bases line up with TRBD1. The germline gives CDR1 SGHKS, CDR2 YYEKEE (reference sequence). The CDR3 is 14 amino acids. V dropped 3 bases and J dropped 7; count of bases not matched to a gene: 6. The CDR3 sequence is CASSSRTGMNEQFF. As DNA, the CDR3 is TGTGCCAGCAGCTCCAGGACAGGGATGAATGAGCAGTTCTTC.

This clonotype occurred a few times. The chain recombines TRBV6-1 with TRBJ1-2, with D uncertain. CDR3 size: 15 residues. Between the trimmed V and J ends, which lost 4 bases and 1 base, there was a span of 13 bases. Germline CDR1 reads MNHNS; CDR2 reads SASEGT. DNA of the CDR3: TGTGCCAGCAGTGTAAGACATAGCCTTAACTATGGCTACACCTTC. It codes for CASSVRHSLNYGYTF.

This clonotype was seen a few times. The V call is TRBV12-3 or TRBV12-4, the J call TRBJ1-4; TRBD1 aligns across 9 bases. The J segment lost 10 bases and the V segment lost 6 bases, leaving 18 bases of the junction unmatched. There are 17 residues in the CDR3. The CDR3, as DNA: TGTGCCAGCAGCCCGGGACAGGGCCGAAGGGGCGTCGGAAAACTGTTTTTT. It encodes CASSPGQGRRGVGKLFF.

J is TRBJ2-1 and V is TRBV28, with 11 bases identical to TRBD1. CDR1 is MDHEN, CDR2 SYDVKM, per germline. This CDR3 region has 16 residues. V was pared by 5 bases and J by 3 bases, with 6 bases of the junction left unmatched. The CDR3 DNA reads as TGTGCCAGCAGTCCGTGGGACAGGGGGGGCTACAATGAGCAGTTCTTC. This codes for CASSPWDRGGYNEQFF.

V is TRBV7-2 and J is TRBJ2-7; TRBD2 matches at 7 bases. V dropped 5 bases and J dropped 5; count of bases not matched to a gene: 6. Germline lookup yields CDR1 SGHTA and CDR2 FQGNSA. The CDR3 length is 13 residues. The CDR3 here is CASSRGVLNEQYF. The CDR3 DNA reads as TGTGCCAGCAGCCGGGGGGTACTCAACGAGCAGTACTTC.

The sample holds many counts of this clonotype. The rearrangement uses TRBV4-1 and TRBJ2-5; the match to TRBD2 covers 7 bases. Per germline, CDR1 MGHRA and CDR2 YSYEKL. The CDR3 length is 15 residues. V shed 0 bases and J 2 bases; nucleotides not matched to a gene: 3. The DNA of the CDR3 is TGCGCCAGCAGCCAAGATCCGGGACTACAAGAGACCCAGTACTTC. This translates into CASSQDPGLQETQYF.

This rearrangement joins TRBV29-1 to TRBJ2-7; D may correspond to TRBD1 or TRBD2 (6 bases each). The CDR3 runs 14 residues. The ends were cut back, 3 bases at V and 4 bases at J, with 16 bases in the middle. Germline CDR1 SQVTM, CDR2 ANQGSEA. Here the CDR3 reads CSVEGGGLGYEQYF. The DNA of the CDR3 is TGCAGCGTTGAGGGTGGGGGGCTTGGTTACGAGCAGTACTTC.

The rearrangement joins TRBV5-1 to TRBJ2-2; TRBD1 matches at 7 bases. The CDR3 covers 15 residues. After removal of 4 bases from V and 6 bases from J, the junction contained 9 bases not matched to a gene. From germline, CDR1 is SGHRS and CDR2 YFSETQ. CDR3 amino acids: CASSDDRAGAGELFF. Written as DNA, the CDR3 is TGCGCCAGCAGCGACGACAGGGCAGGGGCCGGGGAGCTGTTTTTT.

This clonotype occurred many times. The V gene is TRBV7-8, the J gene TRBJ2-1, with 8 bases matching TRBD2. J was trimmed by 4 bases and V by 4 bases; bases with no gene match: 6. CDR1 and CDR2 from the germline V gene are SGHVS and FQNEAQ. The CDR3 length is 15 residues. CDR3 loop: CASSYGGGMYNEQFF. CDR3 in DNA: TGTGCCAGCAGCTACGGGGGGGGGATGTACAATGAGCAGTTCTTC.

In its sample, this clonotype was seen a few times. This chain joins TRBV12-3 or TRBV12-4 and TRBJ2-2; 7 bases match TRBD2. The CDR3 is 13 amino acids. After removal of 8 bases from V and 7 bases from J, the junction contained 7 bases not matched to a gene. The chain's CDR3 is CASLRGEHGELFF. The CDR3 DNA follows: TGTGCCAGCTTACGGGGGGAACACGGGGAGCTGTTTTTT.

The chain couples TRBV16 to TRBJ1-4; 7 nucleotides align to TRBD1. The CDR3 extends over 16 amino acids. V lost 2 bases to trimming and J lost 5 bases; unmatched junction nucleotides: 8. Germline-derived CDR1 and CDR2 are KGHSY and FQNENV. Written as DNA, the CDR3 is TGTGCCAGCAGCCAAAACCACAGGGGACGCAATGAAAAACTGTTTTTT. It codes for CASSQNHRGRNEKLFF.

The chain combines TRBV29-1 with TRBJ2-1, with TRBD2 matching over 11 bases. Germline V gene sequence: CDR1 SQVTM, CDR2 ANQGSEA. The CDR3 runs 13 residues. The ends lost 3 bases at V and 7 bases at J; junction bases unmatched: 2. CDR3 loop: CSVDIAGGNEQFF. In DNA, the CDR3 is TGCAGCGTTGATATAGCGGGAGGGAATGAGCAGTTCTTC.

This clonotype was counted between two and nine times. The chain employs TRBV28 and TRBJ2-3; 15 positions agree with TRBD2. Germline CDR1 is MDHEN and CDR2 is SYDVKM. Losses at the gene ends were 6 bases for V and 4 bases for J; bases not matched to a gene: 11. There are 18 residues in the CDR3. CDR3 nucleotides: TGTGCCAGCAGCCGAGGACTAGCGGGAGGGTTGGGGCCAGATACGCAGTATTTT. This translates into CASSRGLAGGLGPDTQYF.

This clonotype occurred a few times. The J gene is TRBJ2-1, the V gene TRBV29-1, with D unclear. CDR1 SQVTM and CDR2 ANQGSEA come from the germline V gene. Trimming removed 5 bases at V and 4 bases at J, with 18 bases between. The CDR3 runs to 15 residues. The CDR3 DNA reads as TGCAGCGTTTATATGAATTTGAGAGGATACAATGAGCAGTTCTTC. Translated: CSVYMNLRGYNEQFF.

The chain couples TRBV20-1 to TRBJ2-5, with 10 bases lining up with TRBD2. V shed 5 bases, J shed 2 bases, and the junction held 5 bases outside the gene matches. The CDR3 loop spans 14 amino acids. Germline V gene sequence: CDR1 DFQATT, CDR2 SNEGSKA (reference sequence). The CDR3 coding sequence is TGCAGTGCTTCCAGCGGGAGGGGACAAGAGACCCAGTACTTC. Translation gives CSASSGRGQETQYF.

The CDR3 sequence: CASSQDGSGGPAEQFF. In DNA, the CDR3 is TGTGCCAGCAGCCAAGATGGATCGGGAGGGCCCGCTGAGCAGTTCTTC. V is TRBV4-2 and J is TRBJ2-1; 8 bases match TRBD2. This CDR3 region has 16 residues. J was trimmed by 9 bases and V by 0 bases; bases with no gene match: 10. Per the germline V gene, CDR1 is LGHNA and CDR2 is YNFKEQ.

The CDR3 DNA is TGTGCCAGCAGCGGAAATATCGGGTGGAATGAGCAGTTCTTC. It encodes CASSGNIGWNEQFF. The rearrangement uses TRBV5-4 and TRBJ2-1; D is unresolved. Germline CDR1 and CDR2: SGHNT and YYREEE (reference sequence). The V gene lost 4 bases and the J gene lost 7 bases, with 15 bases spanning the gap. The CDR3 spans 14 residues.